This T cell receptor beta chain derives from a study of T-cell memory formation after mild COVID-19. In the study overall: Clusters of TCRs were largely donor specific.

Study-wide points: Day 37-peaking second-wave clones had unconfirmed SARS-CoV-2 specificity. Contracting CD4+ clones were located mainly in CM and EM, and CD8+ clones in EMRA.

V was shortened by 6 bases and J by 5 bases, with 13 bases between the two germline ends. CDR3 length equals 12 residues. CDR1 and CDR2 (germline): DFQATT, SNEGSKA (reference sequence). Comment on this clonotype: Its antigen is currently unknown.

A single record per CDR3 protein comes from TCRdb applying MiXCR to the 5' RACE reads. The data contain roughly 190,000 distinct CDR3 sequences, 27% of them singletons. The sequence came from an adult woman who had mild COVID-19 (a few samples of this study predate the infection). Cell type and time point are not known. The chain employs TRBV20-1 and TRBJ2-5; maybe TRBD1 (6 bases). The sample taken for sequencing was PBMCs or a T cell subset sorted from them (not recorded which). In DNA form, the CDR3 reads TGCAGTGCCACTACAGGGTGGGAGACCCAGTACTTC. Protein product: CSATTGWETQYF.